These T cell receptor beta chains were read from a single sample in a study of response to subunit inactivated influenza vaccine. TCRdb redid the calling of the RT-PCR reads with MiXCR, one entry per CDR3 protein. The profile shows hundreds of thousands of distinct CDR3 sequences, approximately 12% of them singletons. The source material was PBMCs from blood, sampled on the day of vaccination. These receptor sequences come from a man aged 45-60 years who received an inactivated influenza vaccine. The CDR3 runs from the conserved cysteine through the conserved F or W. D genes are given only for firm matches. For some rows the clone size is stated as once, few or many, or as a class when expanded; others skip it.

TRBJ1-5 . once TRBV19 CASSPPNPGRNQPQHF TGTGCCAGTAGTCCTCCTAATCCAGGACGCAATCAGCCCCAGCATTTT
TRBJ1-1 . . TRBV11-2 CASSLDPTEAFF TGTGCCAGCAGCTTAGATCCTACTGAAGCTTTCTTT
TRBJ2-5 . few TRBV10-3 CAISDRTETQYF TGTGCCATCAGTGATAGGACAGAGACCCAGTACTTC
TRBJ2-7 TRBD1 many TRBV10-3 CAISGVRGPYEQYF TGTGCCATCAGCGGGGTAAGGGGGCCCTACGAGCAGTACTTC
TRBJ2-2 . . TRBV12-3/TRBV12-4 CASSLAARGGTGELFF TGTGCCAGCAGTCTAGCGGCCCGAGGGGGAACCGGGGAGCTGTTTTTT
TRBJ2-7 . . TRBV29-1 CSVRGGYYEQYF TGCAGCGTAAGGGGCGGTTACTACGAGCAGTACTTC
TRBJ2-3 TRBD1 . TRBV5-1 CASSWGQSTDTKYF TGCGCCAGCAGCTGGGGACAGAGCACAGATACGAAGTATTTT
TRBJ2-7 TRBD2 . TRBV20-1 CSARGGLAGVKGEGYEQYF TGCAGTGCTAGAGGTGGACTAGCGGGAGTTAAGGGGGAAGGCTACGAGCAGTACTTC
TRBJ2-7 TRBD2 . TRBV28 CASSYMWTSGSYEQYF TGTGCCAGCAGTTATATGTGGACTAGCGGGAGCTACGAGCAGTACTTC
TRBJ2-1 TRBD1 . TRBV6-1 CASRGADRGRRVNNEQFF TGTGCCAGCAGGGGGGCGGACAGGGGGCGTCGGGTCAACAATGAGCAGTTCTTC
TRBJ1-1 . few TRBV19 CASSHGKNTEAFF TGTGCCAGTAGCCACGGGAAAAACACTGAAGCTTTCTTT
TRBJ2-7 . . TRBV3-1 CASSPDLPGLGYYEQYF TGTGCCAGCAGCCCAGATCTCCCGGGTCTCGGCTACTACGAGCAGTACTTC
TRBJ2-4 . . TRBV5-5 CASSSQWNIQYF TGTGCCAGCAGCTCACAGTGGAACATTCAGTACTTC
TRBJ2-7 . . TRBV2 CASRRDKPNYEQYF TGTGCCAGCAGGCGGGACAAACCGAACTACGAGCAGTACTTC
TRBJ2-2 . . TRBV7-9 CDSSFDSNTGELFF TGTGACAGCAGCTTCGATTCGAACACCGGGGAGCTGTTTTTT
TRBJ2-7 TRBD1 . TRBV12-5 CASGLVDRPRDRGTEQYF TGTGCTAGTGGTTTGGTAGACCGCCCCCGGGACAGGGGGACCGAGCAGTACTTC
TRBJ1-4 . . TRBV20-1 CSARGGAGEKLFF TGCAGTGCTAGAGGGGGGGCTGGTGAAAAACTGTTTTTT
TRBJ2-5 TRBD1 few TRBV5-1 CASSKGLGGAETQYF TGCGCCAGCAGCAAGGGTCTAGGGGGCGCGGAGACCCAGTACTTC
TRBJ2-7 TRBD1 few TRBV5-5 CASGPGTGAYEQYF TGTGCCAGCGGGCCCGGGACAGGGGCCTACGAGCAGTACTTC
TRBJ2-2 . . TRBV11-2 CASMGQGATGELFF TGTGCCAGCATGGGCCAGGGCGCCACCGGGGAGCTGTTTTTT
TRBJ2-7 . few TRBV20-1 CSARETDGPYEQYF TGCAGTGCTAGAGAGACGGACGGACCCTACGAGCAGTACTTC
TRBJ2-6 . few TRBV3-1 CASSHWSSGANVLTF TGTGCCAGCAGCCATTGGTCCTCTGGGGCCAACGTCCTGACTTTC
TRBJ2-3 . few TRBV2 CATSGPPTDTQYF TGTGCTACCAGCGGCCCTCCCACAGATACGCAGTATTTT
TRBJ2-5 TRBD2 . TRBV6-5 CASSYDREGRETQYF TGTGCCAGCAGTTATGACCGGGAGGGGCGGGAGACCCAGTACTTC
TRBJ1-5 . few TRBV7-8 CASSLGARGSNQPQHF TGTGCCAGCAGCTTGGGGGCCAGGGGAAGCAATCAGCCCCAGCATTTT
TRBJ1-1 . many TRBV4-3 CASSHKQGNTEAFF TGCGCCAGCAGCCATAAACAGGGGAACACTGAAGCTTTCTTT
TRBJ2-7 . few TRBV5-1 CASSPDAGVSYEQYF TGCGCCAGCAGCCCGGACGCCGGGGTTTCCTACGAGCAGTACTTC
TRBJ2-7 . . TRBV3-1 CASSSPGRAYEQYF TGTGCCAGCAGCTCCCCTGGAAGGGCCTACGAGCAGTACTTC